This entry features one T cell receptor (beta chain) sequence. This receptor's antigen is unknown. No base quality information exists; no much larger clone differs at one position. The intended sense of this specimen's treatment or condition label: in vitro stimulation with specific CMV peptide epitopes to enrich CMV-specific T cells. This sample was included in a study of T cell repertoires in cytomegalovirus infection (dated by TCRdb to the late 2010s). About the study as a whole: The peptide stimulations were aimed at well-studied HLA-B-restricted epitopes as well as recently identified HLA-C-restricted CMV epitopes, whose presentation resists viral immunomodulation. Donor HLA type was relevant to the analysis, because carriage of CMV infection together with the matching HLA type was indicated by public TCR beta signatures. The research as a whole found: Cumulative frequency of public TCR beta family members discriminated carriers of CMV infection plus the relevant HLA type in this cohort and an independent approximately 400-donor cohort. The ex vivo response was dominated by HLA-C-restricted CMV-specific TCR beta clonotypes, which also provided the single most frequent clonotype in two of eight donors.

As encoded in the germline V gene (reference sequence), CDR1 is SEHNR while CDR2 is FQNEAQ. The CDR3 runs 14 residues from the cysteine to the phenylalanine. The only DNA kept is the CDR3, 42 bases in frame from the first base. V gives up 3 bases and J gives up 8 bases, and the segment between their germline ends measures 16 bases. TCRdb records Illumina HiSeq 1500 as the sequencer. Starting from the raw public reads, TCRdb applied fastp trimming at Q25, assembled clones with MiXCR and retained in-frame beta chains. A single entry per CDR3 protein holds the most common genes and DNA from its merged rows. The sample table lists 700,000 to 950,000 distinct CDR3 sequences, roughly 33% of them with a count of one. Over 10% of the sample is held by the ten biggest clonotypes.

The TCR was taken from a human donor in good health (CMV status not recorded). Some clones in this sample may be carry-over from other donors' samples. This chain is built from TRBV7-9 and TRBJ1-1; there is no confident call for the D gene. The sample was cultured CD8+ T cells from PBMCs, taken from culture after CMV antigen stimulation. The DNA reads as follows: TGTGCCAGCAGCTTCCCCCTGGTGGTCGGAGAAGCTTTCTTT. Translated, this is CASSFPLVVGEAFF.